The clone carrying this T cell receptor (beta chain) has a handful of counts. Study processing details: Estimation of nucleated cell counts was performed using reference gene primer amplification. Generated by immunoSEQ multiplex PCR, the TCRdb table keeps only in-frame clones and is missing some. V and J calls plus clone size are reproduced from that table; the DNA served to infer D and trimming. Of roughly 150,000 clones in the sample, 65% to 85% were seen once. This specimen belongs to a study of blood T cell repertoires in COVID-19. Turning to the study itself: Material from acute and convalescent COVID-19 was sourced from the United States, Italy and Spain. Sources were T cells, B-cell-depleted T cells, or PBMCs; the material itself was cDNA or gDNA.

The CDR3 totals 14 residues. V was pared by 7 bases and J by 4 bases, with 7 bases of the junction left unmatched. Germline V lookup: CDR1 MDHEN, CDR2 SYDVKM. Sequences were obtained from peripheral blood. The chain uses TRBV28 and TRBJ1-2; 9 nucleotides agree with TRBD1. This sequence was found in a man aged 55 to 69 with active or convalescent COVID-19. The CDR3 reads CASISTGGFYGYTF. CDR3 bases: TGTGCCAGCATTTCGACAGGGGGATTCTATGGCTACACCTTC.